These T cell receptor beta chains were read from a single sample in a study of patients and donors after allogeneic stem cell transplantation. TCRdb re-called the RT-PCR reads with MiXCR, one entry per CDR3 protein. The sample yields tens of thousands of distinct CDR3 sequences, roughly 14% seen once. The sequencing input was blood, either unsorted or a sorted T cell fraction (not recorded which). All receptors derive from a human donor who was either an allogeneic HSCT recipient or a stem cell or donor lymphocyte infusion donor (not recorded which). It is not recorded whose cells these are; they may come from a transplant donor. Each CDR3 is given with its conserved first and last residue. The order of the fields is V gene, clone size, D gene, CDR3 length, J gene, CDR3 protein, CDR3 DNA. D genes are given only for firm matches. Size is omitted from some rows. Given values are once, few, many or a class for expanded clones.

TRBV6-5	many	-	16	TRBJ2-7	CASSYGSASFHYEQYF	TGTGCCAGCAGTTACGGATCAGCCTCATTCCACTACGAGCAGTACTTC
TRBV7-9	large	TRBD1	14	TRBJ1-2	CASTSTLQGYGYTF	TGTGCCAGCACCTCAACCCTACAGGGGTATGGCTACACCTTC
TRBV20-1	-	-	15	TRBJ2-7	CSASSPWRDTYEQYF	TGCAGTGCTAGTTCACCTTGGCGGGATACTTACGAGCAGTACTTC
TRBV7-9	few	-	11	TRBJ2-7	CASYQTYEQYF	TGTGCCTCGTATCAAACCTACGAGCAGTACTTC
TRBV5-5	once	-	10	TRBJ2-1	CASSLIEQFF	TGTGCCAGCAGCCTCATAGAGCAGTTCTTC
TRBV5-1	few	-	14	TRBJ2-3	CASSLRTSTDTQYF	TGCGCCAGCAGCCTAAGGACTAGCACAGATACGCAGTATTTT
TRBV29-1	-	TRBD1	16	TRBJ2-7	CSVANPPDRPSYEQYF	TGCAGCGTTGCAAATCCGCCGGACAGGCCCTCCTACGAGCAGTACTTC
TRBV25-1	-	TRBD2	13	TRBJ2-7	CASSFLAEDEQYF	TGTGCCAGCAGTTTCCTAGCGGAAGACGAGCAGTACTTC
TRBV7-6	-	TRBD1	15	TRBJ2-7	CASSSGQGIAYEQYF	TGTGCCAGCAGCTCGGGACAGGGAATCGCCTACGAGCAGTACTTC
TRBV5-8	few	TRBD2	17	TRBJ2-2	CASSAGLADAYTGELFF	TGTGCCAGCAGCGCTGGACTAGCGGATGCTTACACCGGGGAGCTGTTTTTT
TRBV7-2	many	TRBD1	13	TRBJ1-4	CASRGQVNEKLFF	TGTGCCAGCAGGGGACAGGTTAATGAAAAACTGTTTTTT
TRBV7-9	-	-	14	TRBJ2-7	CASRPGDTPYEQYF	TGTGCCAGCAGACCAGGGGATACCCCCTACGAGCAGTACTTC
TRBV5-1	-	TRBD2	17	TRBJ2-3	CASSLAIWREDPDTQYF	TGCGCCAGCAGCTTGGCTATCTGGCGGGAGGATCCAGATACGCAGTATTTT
TRBV24-1	few	-	14	TRBJ1-4	CATSYSATNEKLFF	TGTGCCACCAGCTACAGCGCAACTAATGAAAAACTGTTTTTT
TRBV27	-	-	13	TRBJ2-5	CASSLAFEETQYF	TGTGCCAGCAGTTTGGCCTTTGAAGAGACCCAGTACTTC
TRBV25-1	many	TRBD1	15	TRBJ1-4	CASSEYGTGVEKLFF	TGTGCCAGCAGTGAATATGGGACAGGGGTCGAAAAACTGTTTTTT
TRBV20-1	-	-	11	TRBJ2-7	CSASLLTEQYF	TGCAGTGCTAGTCTGCTGACCGAGCAGTACTTC
TRBV6-4	-	-	14	TRBJ1-1	CASSQTGTNTEAFF	TGTGCCAGCAGCCAAACGGGCACCAACACTGAAGCTTTCTTT
TRBV7-9	-	TRBD2	17	TRBJ2-1	CASSLLLAGAYYNEQFF	TGTGCCAGCAGCTTATTACTAGCGGGGGCGTACTACAATGAGCAGTTCTTC
TRBV27	few	-	17	TRBJ2-3	CASSFLPLGSSTDTQYF	TGTGCCAGCAGTTTCCTCCCCCTGGGGTCTAGCACAGATACGCAGTATTTT
TRBV6-5	many	-	15	TRBJ1-1	CASSFYSRGLSEAFF	TGTGCCAGCAGTTTTTATTCAAGGGGGTTATCTGAAGCTTTCTTT
TRBV19	-	-	12	TRBJ2-7	CASSDRPYEQYF	TGTGCCAGTAGCGACAGACCCTACGAGCAGTACTTC
TRBV10-3	many	-	15	TRBJ1-1	CAISESGSMNTEAFF	TGTGCCATCAGTGAGTCGGGGTCGATGAACACTGAAGCTTTCTTT
TRBV15	few	-	15	TRBJ2-6	CATSKTGSGANVLTF	TGTGCCACCAGCAAAACAGGGTCTGGGGCCAACGTCCTGACTTTC
TRBV20-1	-	-	15	TRBJ1-5	CSAREPGGSYQPQHF	TGCAGTGCTAGAGAACCCGGGGGGAGCTATCAGCCCCAGCATTTT
TRBV5-1	few	TRBD1	17	TRBJ2-7	CASSLEGTGRPSYEQYF	TGCGCCAGCAGCTTGGAAGGGACAGGGAGACCCTCCTACGAGCAGTACTTC
TRBV18	-	TRBD1	16	TRBJ2-7	CASSPGTGFVAGEQYF	TGTGCCAGCTCACCAGGGACAGGGTTCGTAGCGGGCGAGCAGTACTTC
TRBV12-3/TRBV12-4	few	-	16	TRBJ2-1	CASIPRDGVYYNEQFF	TGTGCCAGCATCCCGAGGGATGGGGTTTACTACAATGAGCAGTTCTTC
TRBV5-8	-	-	15	TRBJ2-4	CASSPLAATKNIQYF	TGTGCCAGCAGCCCCCTAGCTGCTACCAAAAACATTCAGTACTTC
TRBV12-3/TRBV12-4	few	TRBD2	17	TRBJ2-3	CASSAGTSGRNTDTQYF	TGTGCCAGCAGCGCCGGGACTAGCGGGAGGAACACAGATACGCAGTATTTT
TRBV3-1	many	TRBD1	16	TRBJ2-1	CASSQRQGLSYNEQFF	TGTGCCAGCAGCCAAAGACAGGGGTTATCCTACAATGAGCAGTTCTTC
TRBV20-1	many	-	11	TRBJ2-7	CSARDSYEQYF	TGCAGTGCTAGAGATTCCTACGAGCAGTACTTC
TRBV4-1	few	TRBD2	16	TRBJ2-7	CASSLEGLAGTYEQYF	TGCGCCAGCAGCCTGGAGGGACTAGCGGGAACCTACGAGCAGTACTTC
TRBV6-2/TRBV6-3	few	-	13	TRBJ2-1	CASSYWGINEQFF	TGTGCCAGCAGTTACTGGGGAATCAATGAGCAGTTCTTC
TRBV12-3/TRBV12-4	many	-	15	TRBJ1-2	CASSLEGRVDYGYTF	TGTGCCAGCAGCTTAGAGGGCAGGGTGGACTATGGCTACACCTTC
TRBV7-2	few	-	16	TRBJ2-2	CASSPGQHFNTGELFF	TGTGCCAGCAGCCCCGGACAGCACTTTAACACCGGGGAGCTGTTTTTT
TRBV29-1	many	-	13	TRBJ2-2	CSVGGRNTGELFF	TGCAGCGTTGGAGGTCGTAACACCGGGGAGCTGTTTTTT
TRBV30	few	TRBD1	15	TRBJ1-1	CAWNGQGGMNTEAFF	TGTGCCTGGAATGGACAGGGAGGGATGAACACTGAAGCTTTCTTT
TRBV5-1	few	-	14	TRBJ1-1	CASSWRTVNTEAFF	TGCGCCAGCAGCTGGAGGACGGTGAACACTGAAGCTTTCTTT
TRBV29-1	-	TRBD1	12	TRBJ2-7	CSVLGGPYEQYF	TGCAGCGTCCTAGGGGGCCCCTACGAGCAGTACTTC
TRBV12-3/TRBV12-4	-	-	18	TRBJ1-5	CASSRVGWASYSNQPQHF	TGTGCCAGCAGCCGTGTAGGGTGGGCCTCTTATAGCAATCAGCCCCAGCATTTT
TRBV6-6	many	-	17	TRBJ2-1	CASSYSLFEGPYNEQFF	TGTGCCAGCAGTTACTCCCTTTTTGAGGGACCCTACAATGAGCAGTTCTTC
TRBV5-1	-	-	15	TRBJ2-1	CASSFLAQANNEQFF	TGCGCCAGCAGTTTTCTAGCGCAAGCTAACAATGAGCAGTTCTTC
TRBV4-1	-	TRBD1	14	TRBJ2-1	CASSQGQGDNEQFF	TGCGCCAGCAGCCAAGGACAGGGTGACAATGAGCAGTTCTTC
TRBV19	many	-	12	TRBJ1-1	CASSATGTEAFF	TGTGCCAGTAGTGCCACAGGGACTGAAGCTTTCTTT
TRBV6-6	many	-	16	TRBJ1-5	CASSSHTGIPNQPQHF	TGTGCCAGCAGTTCCCATACCGGGATACCTAATCAGCCCCAGCATTTT
TRBV4-2	few	-	13	TRBJ2-7	CASSQISGYEQYF	TGTGCCAGCAGCCAAATTTCAGGGTACGAGCAGTACTTC
TRBV7-6	-	-	12	TRBJ2-1	CASSWENNEQFF	TGTGCCAGCAGCTGGGAAAACAATGAGCAGTTCTTC
TRBV29-1	few	-	14	TRBJ1-2	CSVPHGGSNYGYTF	TGCAGCGTTCCCCATGGAGGGTCTAACTATGGCTACACCTTC
TRBV6-6	-	-	15	TRBJ2-4	CASSYSRVGQNIQYF	TGTGCCAGCAGTTACTCACGAGTTGGCCAAAACATTCAGTACTTC
TRBV7-2	few	TRBD2	19	TRBJ2-3	CASSLRLAGGSRPTDTQYF	TGTGCCAGCAGCTTAAGATTAGCGGGAGGCTCCAGACCCACAGATACGCAGTATTTT
TRBV7-9	-	TRBD2	19	TRBJ2-1	CASSPGTSGRLNLYNEQFF	TGTGCCAGCAGTCCCGGGACTAGCGGGAGACTGAATCTCTACAATGAGCAGTTCTTC